One sample yielded the 22 T cell receptor beta chains listed below, sequenced in a study of shared clonotypes between healthy human individuals (TCRdb year 2020). Library method: the immunoSEQ multiplex PCR assay. Imported from immuneACCESS, the table was reduced by TCRdb to in-frame sequences with V and J called. These copies leave out some clones; in studies compared against another copy, an unresolved V gene accounts for under half, and the cause of the remainder is not known. In this sample the table shows some 530,000 clones, 81% of which occur a single time. The ten largest clones represent roughly 12% of the sample. Sequences were obtained from PBMCs. Receptor source: a woman in her 40s in good health. Some clones in this sample may be carry-over from other donors' samples.

This chain connects TRBV6-5 to TRBJ2-7, with D uncertain. Trimming took off 5 bases at V and 1 base at J, with 9 bases between the two ends. This CDR3 has 13 amino acids. Germline V CDR1 and CDR2: MNHEY, SVGAGI. CDR3 loop: CASSPPGSYEQYF. CDR3 coding DNA: TGTGCCAGCAGTCCCCCTGGGTCCTACGAGCAGTACTTC.

The chain recombines TRBV14 with TRBJ2-1; TRBD2 matches 10 bases. J was trimmed by 8 bases and V by 2 bases; bases with no gene match: 12. CDR1 and CDR2 from the germline V gene are SGHDN and FVKESK. CDR3 length: 17 amino acids. In DNA form, the CDR3 reads TGTGCCAGCAGCCAATCTCTAGCGGGAGCCCTGGGTCATGAGCAGTTCTTC. Protein product: CASSQSLAGALGHEQFF. The variable domain in full, with the rest retrieved from reference TRBV14 and TRBJ2-1, is EAGVTQFPSHSVIEKGQTVTLRCDPISGHDNLYWYRRVMGKEIKFLLHFVKESKQDESGMPNNRFLAERTGGTYSTLKVQPAELEDSGVYFCASSQSLAGALGHEQFFGPGTRLTVL.

The CDR3 region has the DNA TGTGCCAGCTCCCCAGGGGGGCTGAACACTGAAGCTTTCTTT. Protein: CASSPGGLNTEAFF. The gene calls are TRBV18 and TRBJ1-1, with 7 positions matching TRBD1. Germline-derived CDR1 and CDR2 are KGHSH and LQKENI. This CDR3 is 14 amino acids long. V was pared by 6 bases and J by 0 bases, with 4 bases of the junction left unmatched. Using reference TRBV18 and TRBJ1-1 for the parts outside the CDR3, the full variable domain is NAGVMQNPRHLVRRRGQEARLRCSPMKGHSHVYWYRQLPEEGLKFMVYLQKENIIDESGMPKERFSAEFPKEGPSILRIQQVVRGDSAAYFCASSPGGLNTEAFFGQGTRLTVV.

The V gene is TRBV5-5, the J gene TRBJ2-4, with 9 bases aligning to TRBD2. Germline CDR1 SGHKS, CDR2 YYEKEE (reference sequence). The CDR3 has 16 amino acids. The junction had 6 bases not matched to a gene; V was cut back by 2 bases and J by 3 bases. The CDR3 sequence is CASSFFSGSGKNIQYF. CDR3 nucleotide sequence: TGTGCCAGCAGCTTTTTTAGCGGGAGTGGCAAAAACATTCAGTACTTC.

This sequence joins TRBV9 and TRBJ2-2, with TRBD2 identical over 9 bases. This CDR3 has 15 amino acids. Germline V CDR1 and CDR2: SGDLS, YYNGEE. V shed 3 bases and J 2 bases; nucleotides not matched to a gene: 2. The CDR3 DNA follows: TGTGCCAGCAGCGAACTAGCGGGTAACACCGGGGAGCTGTTTTTT. It yields the protein CASSELAGNTGELFF.

CDR3 region: CASSEGGTQYF. For the CDR3, the DNA is TGTGCCAGCAGCGAAGGAGGTACGCAGTATTTT. The chain is built from TRBV9 and TRBJ2-3, with a possible D match to TRBD2 (5 bases). This CDR3 region has 11 residues. Trimming cost V 3 bases and J 8 bases, with 7 bases left between them. Germline values: CDR1 SGDLS, CDR2 YYNGEE.

This clone showed up just a few times. This chain connects TRBV9 to TRBJ2-2; TRBD1 matches 9 bases. The CDR3 spans 17 residues. V lost 2 bases, J lost 1 base, and 6 bases stayed unmatched. Germline lookup yields CDR1 SGDLS and CDR2 YYNGEE. CDR3 in DNA: TGTGCCAGCAGCGTTTCCCAGGACAGGGGGAACACCGGGGAGCTGTTTTTT. It specifies CASSVSQDRGNTGELFF.

J is TRBJ1-5 and V is TRBV19, with D uncertain. The CDR3 spans 13 residues. The germline V gene encodes CDR1 LNHDA and CDR2 SQIVND (reference sequence). V was pared by 1 base and J by 9 bases, with 10 bases between. CDR3 bases: TGTGCCAGTAGTATAGGACACCTTCGGCCCCAGCATTTT. This translates into CASSIGHLRPQHF.

As concerns this clone: This is likely an artifact of a read error, given a far larger clone one base away. The chain employs TRBV7-9 and TRBJ1-3; D unresolved. The germline V gene has CDR1 SEHNR and CDR2 FQNEAQ (reference sequence). This CDR3 has 12 residues. The CDR3 DNA sequence: TGTGCCAGCAGCCCTCAAGGAAACACCGTATATTTT. This translates into CASSPQGNTVYF.

As regards this clone: This likely came from a read error, as a far larger clone is one base away. V usage is TRBV4-2 and J usage is TRBJ1-5; D is unclear. The CDR3 is made up of 15 amino acids. The V gene's germline CDR1 is LGHNA and CDR2 YNFKEQ. The CDR3 DNA reads TGTGCCAGCAGCTTAGGAGGAGATAGCAATCAGCCCCAGCGTTTT. It translates to CASSLGGDSNQPQRF.

The genes are TRBV4-2 and TRBJ2-1; D is perhaps TRBD1 or TRBD2 (5 bases each). Germline V gene lookup returns CDR1 LGHNA and CDR2 YNFKEQ. V dropped 4 bases and J dropped 10 bases, with 23 bases sitting between them. The CDR3 covers 16 residues. The DNA of the CDR3 is TGTGCCAGCAGCCCTCCTGCCGGCTCGGGGCTACCCGAGCAGTTCTTC. Translated: CASSPPAGSGLPEQFF.

V gene TRBV6-1 combines with J gene TRBJ1-4; the D is unclear. The CDR3 has 16 residues. V was pared by 3 bases and J by 2 bases, with 13 bases between. Germline assignment: CDR1 MNHNS and CDR2 SASEGT. CDR3 sequence: CASSEGWISTNEKLFF. The CDR3 DNA reads as TGTGCCAGCAGTGAGGGGTGGATATCGACTAATGAAAAACTGTTTTTT.

The chain is built from TRBV5-6 and TRBJ2-5, with D possibly called TRBD1 or TRBD2 (5 bases each). V dropped 2 bases and J dropped 4 bases, with 9 bases sitting between them. CDR3 size: 13 residues. Germline CDR1 SGHDT, CDR2 YYEEEE. CDR3 sequence: CASSFGAGETQYF. Written as DNA, the CDR3 is TGTGCCAGCAGCTTTGGGGCGGGAGAGACCCAGTACTTC. Variable domain in full (rest from reference TRBV5-6 and TRBJ2-5): DAGVTQSPTHLIKTRGQQVTLRCSPKSGHDTVSWYQQALGQGPQFIFQYYEEEERQRGNFPDRFSGHQFPNYSSELNVNALLLGDSALYLCASSFGAGETQYFGPGTRLLVL.

The chain joins TRBV27 to TRBJ2-1; D not certain. V lost 4 bases, J lost 8 bases, and 6 bases lay in between. This CDR3 is built from 11 residues. Germline lookup yields CDR1 MNHEY and CDR2 SMNVEV (reference sequence). CDR3 residues: CASSSDDEQFF. CDR3 sequence (DNA): TGTGCCAGCAGTTCCGACGATGAGCAGTTCTTC.

The rearrangement links TRBV6-1 to TRBJ1-1, with 7 bases that match TRBD1. V was pared by 9 bases and J by 9 bases, with 13 bases of the junction left unmatched. Germline-derived CDR1 and CDR2 are MNHNS and SASEGT. CDR3 length: 13 residues. In DNA, the CDR3 is TGTGCCAGTCAGGAATTACAGGGGCAGCAAGCTTTCTTT. Translating gives CASQELQGQQAFF.

V and J are TRBV28 and TRBJ2-1; 8 nucleotides align to TRBD2. The CDR3 covers 15 residues. The V gene end was trimmed by 1 base and the J gene end by 4 bases; junction bases not matched to a gene: 3. Germline lookup yields CDR1 MDHEN and CDR2 SYDVKM. The CDR3 DNA reads as TGTGCCAGCAGTTTATCTGGGACTAGGTACAATGAGCAGTTCTTC. It translates to CASSLSGTRYNEQFF. Using reference TRBV28 and TRBJ2-1 for the parts outside the CDR3, the full variable domain is DVKVTQSSRYLVKRTGEKVFLECVQDMDHENMFWYRQDPGLGLRLIYFSYDVKMKEKGDIPEGYSVSREKKERFSLILESASTNQTSMYLCASSLSGTRYNEQFFGPGTRLTVL.

In regard to this clone: This likely traces to a read error, being one base from a far larger clone. Other DNA sequences from this sample encode an identical CDR3 as well. The V and J genes are TRBV25-1 and TRBJ2-7; 11 nucleotides match TRBD1. Germline CDR1 MGHDK, CDR2 SYGVNS. This CDR3 has 14 amino acids. V lost 6 bases, J lost 4 bases, and 5 bases stayed unmatched. The CDR3 spells CASSRTGGTYEQYF. In DNA, the CDR3 is TGTGCCAGCAGCCGGACAGGGGGCACATACGAGCAGTACTTC.

The gene calls are TRBV6-6 and TRBJ2-7; D is unclear. This CDR3 region has 15 residues. Looked up from germline, CDR1 is MNHNY and CDR2 is SVGAGI (reference sequence). V shed 2 bases and J shed 4 bases, with 15 bases lying between them. The CDR3 reads CASSYVRGDQYEQYF. The CDR3 DNA follows: TGTGCCAGCAGTTACGTACGCGGAGACCAGTACGAGCAGTACTTC.

On this clone itself: A far larger clone is off by one base, so a read error is likely. CDR3 coding DNA: TGCAGCGTGCCAAGAGGGGAATCTAACTATGACTACACCTTC. Translated: CSVPRGESNYDYTF. The chain recombines TRBV29-1 with TRBJ1-2; TRBD1 might be the D (5 bases). The CDR3 is made up of 14 amino acids. The germline V gene has CDR1 SQVTM and CDR2 ANQGSEA.

The V and J genes are TRBV19 and TRBJ2-2; D call uncertain. CDR1 is LNHDA, CDR2 SQIVND, per germline (reference sequence). The V end was cut by 7 bases, the J end by 3 bases, with 15 bases between. The CDR3 sequence is 15 residues long. CDR3 sequence (DNA): TGTGCCAGTAACCTTGTAGGGTTGTACACCGGGGAGCTGTTTTTT. Protein: CASNLVGLYTGELFF.

Details on this clone: A single base is all that separates this from a far larger clone, so a read error is likely. The same CDR3 also results from other DNA sequences found in this sample. V and J are TRBV30 and TRBJ2-7; D unresolved. CDR3 length: 15 residues. The germline CDR1 and CDR2 sequences are GTSNPN and SVGIG (reference sequence). CDR3 protein: CAWSPTTPVGNEQYF. CDR3 nucleotide sequence: TGTGCTTGGAGTCCGACCACACCTGTGGGGAACGAGCAGTACTTC.

The genes are TRBV18 and TRBJ2-1; D possibly matches TRBD1 or TRBD2 (5 bases each). The germline gives CDR1 KGHSH, CDR2 LQKENI. CDR3 size: 16 residues. V was shortened by 6 bases and J by 4 bases, with 19 bases between the two germline ends. CDR3 nucleotide sequence: TGTGCCAGCTCGGCGAGCAGGGAGACCCTATACAATGAGCAGTTCTTC. Translated, it gives CASSASRETLYNEQFF.